The 17 T cell receptor beta chains in this list originate from one sample, sequenced in a study of tissue T cells after allogeneic stem cell transplantation. Sequenced by immunoSEQ multiplex PCR; TCRdb stores in-frame clones only, minus some. Altogether some 22,000 clones are present, roughly two thirds being singletons, with the ten largest covering 0.41%. Sequencing used blood. Source of these receptors: a female BALB/c mouse in good health. The MHC haplotype of the strain is H2-d.

On this clone: The genes and germline here are from mouse. The sequenced fragment ends 1 residue before the CDR3 boundary, so the rest is inferred from the germline J gene. The chain combines TRBV5 with TRBJ2-3; 9 bases map to TRBD2. The CDR3 extends over 15 amino acids. The trim removed 1 base at V and 4 bases at J, leaving 3 bases unmatched. CDR1 is LGHNA, CDR2 YNLKQL, per germline (reference sequence). Incomplete CDR3 DNA: TGTGCCAGCAGCCAAGGTGGGGGGGCGCCAGAAACGCTGTAT. This sequence encodes CASSQGGGAPETLY. The CDR3 as a whole reads CASSQGGGAPETLYF.

In its sample, this clone was seen a few times. Gene and germline names: mouse. The read terminates 1 residue ahead of where the CDR3 ends, so the germline J gene completes it. This rearrangement joins TRBV29 to TRBJ2-1, with 11 bases matching TRBD2. Unmatched junction bases numbered 5, after V lost 6 bases and J lost 1 base. CDR1 and CDR2 from the germline V gene are MSHET and SYDVDS. The CDR3 length is 16 residues. The DNA read from the CDR3 is TGTGCTAGCAGGCCCGACTGGGGGGGAAACTATGCTGAGCAGTTC. This codes for CASRPDWGGNYAEQF. From start to end, the CDR3 is CASRPDWGGNYAEQFF.

This clone was seen only once. Gene names and germline refer to mouse. The CDR3 extends 1 residue past the end of the read, so its final part is completed from the germline J gene. This chain connects TRBV4 to TRBJ2-4; tentatively, D is TRBD1 (5 bases). This CDR3 region has 14 residues. The V end was cut by 4 bases, the J end by 0 bases, with 8 bases between. Looked up from germline, CDR1 is LGHDT and CDR2 is YNNKQL (reference sequence). This CDR3 is CASSLQDSQNTLYF. CDR3 DNA (partial): TGTGCCAGCAGCTTACAGGATAGTCAAAACACCTTGTAC.

This clone was detected only a few times. Mouse names are used for the genes. The CDR3 end is not reached by the read, which stops 1 residue before it; the germline J gene fills it in. This sequence joins TRBV19 and TRBJ1-3; D is unclear. The CDR3 is made up of 12 amino acids. Trimming stripped 3 bases from V and 4 bases from J, with 5 bases between. Germline V gene data show CDR1 as FNHDT and CDR2 as SITEND (reference sequence). The sequenced CDR3 bases are TGTGCCAGCAGTAACCCCGGAAATACGCTCTAT. Its protein product is CASSNPGNTLY. The full CDR3 reads CASSNPGNTLYF.

As regards this clone: Gene names are the mouse ones. The CDR3 extends 1 residue past the end of the read, so its final part is completed from the germline J gene. This chain connects TRBV3 to TRBJ2-2, with a possible D match to TRBD1 (5 bases). Germline V gene sequence: CDR1 SNHLY, CDR2 FYNGKV (reference sequence). There are 15 residues in the CDR3. V shed 0 bases and J shed 1 base, with 6 bases lying between them. Incomplete CDR3 DNA: TGTGCCAGCAGCTTAGCGGACATAAACACCGGGCAGCTCTAC. It translates to CASSLADINTGQLY. The CDR3, in full, reads CASSLADINTGQLYF.

Concerning this clone itself: The gene names here belong to mouse. The CDR3 is cut off 1 residue early in the read; its end comes from the germline J gene. This rearrangement joins TRBV31 to TRBJ1-6; D uncertain. TRBJ1-6 falls under the ORF class, with uncertain function. This CDR3 has 14 amino acids. Trimming removed 3 bases from V and 0 bases from J, with 6 bases in between. Per germline, CDR1 GKSSPN and CDR2 SITVG. The CDR3 region is CAWRHLSYNSPLYF. The DNA read from the CDR3 is TGTGCCTGGAGACACCTTTCCTATAATTCGCCCCTCTAC.

As for this clone: Here the gene names and germline are mouse. The read stops 1 residue short of the end of the CDR3; the missing end is completed from the germline J gene. The chain links TRBV16 to TRBJ2-3; 14 nucleotides match TRBD2. Germline V gene sequence: CDR1 SGHSA, CDR2 FRNQAP. CDR3 length equals 19 residues. V was pared by 0 bases and J by 0 bases, with 5 bases of the junction left unmatched. The CDR3 reads CASSLDRDWGGASAETLYF. The CDR3 bases that were read are TGTGCAAGCAGCTTAGACCGGGACTGGGGGGGCGCGAGTGCAGAAACGCTGTAT. Complete variable domain (other parts from reference TRBV16 and TRBJ2-3): NAGVIQTPRHKVTGKGQEATLWCEPISGHSAVFWYRQTIVQGLEFLTYFRNQAPIDDSGMPKERFSAQMPNQSHSTLKIQSTQPQDSAVYLCASSLDRDWGGASAETLYFGSGTRLTVL.

In regard to this clone: The germline and genes are mouse ones. The read ends 1 residue before the CDR3 terminus; that terminus is restored from the germline J gene. The rearrangement joins TRBV4 to TRBJ1-2; 8 positions match TRBD1. V dropped 4 bases and J dropped 3; count of bases not matched to a gene: 4. This CDR3 is 14 amino acids long. CDR1 and CDR2 (germline): LGHDT, YNNKQL (reference sequence). CDR3 residues: CASSSDRVDSDYTF. CDR3 bases read: TGTGCCAGCAGCTCGGACAGGGTAGACTCCGACTACACC.

With respect to this clone: Mouse germline and gene names are used. The read is 1 residue too short to cover the CDR3 end, so that end is filled in from the germline J gene. The V gene is TRBV13-1, the J gene TRBJ2-3, with D tentatively TRBD1 (6 bases). CDR1 NSHNY and CDR2 SYGAGN come from the germline V gene. V was cut by 3 bases and J by 0 bases, with 11 bases left in between. The CDR3 loop spans 15 amino acids. The sequenced CDR3 bases are TGTGCCAGCAGTGGGGGACAATCTAGTGCAGAAACGCTGTAT. Amino acids: CASSGGQSSAETLY. The entire CDR3 sequence reads CASSGGQSSAETLYF.

A few counts support this clone. Each gene name is a mouse one. The read ends 1 residue shy of where the CDR3 ends; the end is completed using the germline J gene. The chain links TRBV31 to TRBJ1-1; a possible D gene is TRBD1 (5 bases). Per the germline V gene, CDR1 is GKSSPN and CDR2 is SITVG. The CDR3 loop spans 14 amino acids. The ends were cut back, 0 bases at V and 1 base at J, with 9 bases in the middle. This chain's CDR3 is CAWSLQGGNTEVFF. The part of the CDR3 DNA that was read is TGTGCCTGGAGTCTGCAGGGAGGGAACACAGAAGTCTTC.

Worth noting for this clone: The gene symbols are mouse symbols. The read ends 1 residue before the CDR3 terminus; that terminus is restored from the germline J gene. This sequence joins TRBV20 and TRBJ1-4, with D unresolved. This CDR3 has 13 residues. The V end lost 6 bases, the J end lost 0 bases, and 8 bases lay between the germline ends. CDR1 and CDR2 (germline): GFQATS, STVNSAI. The sequenced part of the CDR3 DNA is TGTGGTGCCAGACAATTTTCCAACGAAAGATTATTT. Its protein is CGARQFSNERLF. The entire CDR3 sequence reads CGARQFSNERLFF.

The table lists this clone with a count of one. Mouse gene names apply. The read ends 1 residue shy of where the CDR3 ends; the end is completed using the germline J gene. The chain uses TRBV19 and TRBJ2-5, with D maybe TRBD1 (5 bases). The germline V and J ends were trimmed by 4 bases and 3 bases, with 6 bases remaining between them. CDR1 and CDR2 (germline): FNHDT, SITEND (reference sequence). This CDR3 spans 12 amino acids. The chain's CDR3 is CASSRQQDTQYF. CDR3 DNA, as far as it was read: TGTGCCAGCAGTCGACAGCAAGACACCCAGTAC.

With regard to this clone: The genes and germline here are from mouse. The CDR3 goes on 1 residue after the read ends, and that part is filled in from the germline J gene. V gene TRBV5 combines with J gene TRBJ2-5; D possibly uses TRBD1 or TRBD2 (5 bases each). The germline CDR1 and CDR2 sequences are LGHNA and YNLKQL (reference sequence). The V end lost 4 bases, the J end lost 1 base, and 6 bases lay between the germline ends. The length of the CDR3 is 13 residues. CDR3 region: CASSRGYQDTQYF. CDR3 DNA (partial): TGTGCCAGCAGCCGGGGGTACCAAGACACCCAGTAC.

Comments on this clone: All gene names here are mouse names. The CDR3 end falls 1 residue outside the read, so it is completed with the germline J gene. The chain is built from TRBV20 and TRBJ1-5, with no clear D. The CDR3 has 13 amino acids. CDR1 and CDR2 from the germline V gene are GFQATS and STVNSAI. Trimming took off 2 bases at V and 1 base at J, with 6 bases between the two ends. The CDR3 DNA, read in part, is TGTGGTGCTAGGTACAGAAACAACCAGGCTCCGCTT. Its translation: CGARYRNNQAPL. The entire CDR3 protein reads CGARYRNNQAPLF. The complete variable domain, with remaining parts taken from reference TRBV20 and TRBJ1-5, reads GALVYQYPRRTICKSGTSMRMECQAVGFQATSVAWYRQSPQKTFELIALSTVNSAIKYEQNFTQEKFPISHPNLSFSSMTVLNAYLEDRGLYLCGARYRNNQAPLFGEGTRLSVL.

On this clone itself: Genes here carry mouse names. CDR3 bases read: TGTGCCAGCACTGGGGGGGCGGGGGACACCCAGTAC. It encodes CASTGGAGDTQY. The CDR3 in its entirety is CASTGGAGDTQYF. The chain recombines TRBV13-3 with TRBJ2-5; 10 bases are a match to TRBD2. Coverage ceases 1 residue before the CDR3 finishes, and the germline J gene fills in the end. CDR1 and CDR2 (germline): NNHDY, SYVADS. Trimming cost V 6 bases and J 6 bases; bases outside gene matches: 4. The CDR3 is 13 residues long.

This clone appeared a few times. Gene names and germline refer to mouse. The CDR3 goes on 1 residue after the read ends, and that part is filled in from the germline J gene. The V and J genes are TRBV20 and TRBJ2-7; possible D gene TRBD1, 6 bases. Looked up from germline, CDR1 is GFQATS and CDR2 is STVNSAI. Trimming stripped 0 bases from V and 3 bases from J, with 9 bases between. CDR3 length: 13 residues. The part of the CDR3 DNA that was read is TGTGGTGCTAGGGATGGGACATTCTATGAACAGTAC. This translates into CGARDGTFYEQY. The entire CDR3 is CGARDGTFYEQYF.

This clone was recorded a few times. Mouse germline and gene names are used. The CDR3 end is not reached by the read, which stops 1 residue before it; the germline J gene fills it in. The V call is TRBV19, the J call TRBJ2-7, with 8 bases that match TRBD2. CDR3 length: 13 residues. V lost 5 bases and J lost 3; bases outside the gene matches: 4. Germline lookup yields CDR1 FNHDT and CDR2 SITEND (reference sequence). CDR3 DNA, as far as it was read: TGTGCCAGCAGCGGGACTGGCCGCTATGAACAGTAC. Amino acid sequence: CASSGTGRYEQY. The full CDR3 protein is CASSGTGRYEQYF.